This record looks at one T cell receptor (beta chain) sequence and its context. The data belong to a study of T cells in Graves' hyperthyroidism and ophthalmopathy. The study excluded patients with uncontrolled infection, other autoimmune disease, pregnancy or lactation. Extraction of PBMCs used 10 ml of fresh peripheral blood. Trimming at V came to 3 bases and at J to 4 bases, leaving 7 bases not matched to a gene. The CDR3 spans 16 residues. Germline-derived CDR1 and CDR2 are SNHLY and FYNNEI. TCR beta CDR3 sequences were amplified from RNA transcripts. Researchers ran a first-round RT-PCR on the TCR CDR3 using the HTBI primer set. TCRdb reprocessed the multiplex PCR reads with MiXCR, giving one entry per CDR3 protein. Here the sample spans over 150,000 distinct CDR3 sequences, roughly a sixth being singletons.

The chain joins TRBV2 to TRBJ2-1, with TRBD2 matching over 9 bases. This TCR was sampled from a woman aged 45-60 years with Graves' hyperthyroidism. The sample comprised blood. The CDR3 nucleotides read TGTGCCAGCAGTGATCGTACTAGCGGGTCGTACAATGAGCAGTTCTTC. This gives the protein CASSDRTSGSYNEQFF.